Listed here are 29 T cell receptor beta chains from one sample, sequenced in a study of T cell responses to AZD1222 COVID-19 vaccine. Clones were sequenced by immunoSEQ multiplex PCR, and TCRdb holds only the in-frame ones, with some missing. The table lists over 150,000 clones, 75% to 95% of them singletons. The material sequenced was peripheral blood, taken on day 0 of AZD1222 vaccination. These receptors were taken from an adult in good health.

The gene calls are TRBV5-1 and TRBJ1-1; D gene ambiguous. CDR3 length equals 16 residues. V shed 1 base and J shed 0 bases, with 13 bases lying between them. Germline assignment: CDR1 SGHRS and CDR2 YFSETQ. CDR3 bases: TGCGCCAGCAGCTTGATTGGTAGGCAAATGAACACTGAAGCTTTCTTT. Its translation is CASSLIGRQMNTEAFF.

The chain has TRBV6-1 and TRBJ2-6; unclear D gene. Trimming shortened V by 3 bases and J by 2 bases, and 14 bases separated the two germline ends. The germline V gene has CDR1 MNHNS and CDR2 SASEGT. The CDR3 totals 17 residues. CDR3 in DNA: TGTGCCAGCAGTGACCTCCCAATTAACCCTGGGGCCAACGTCCTGACTTTC. Protein: CASSDLPINPGANVLTF.

The V call is TRBV27, the J call TRBJ1-5; D is possibly TRBD1 (5 bases). V was cut by 2 bases and J by 6 bases, with 17 bases left in between. Germline-derived CDR1 and CDR2 are MNHEY and SMNVEV (reference sequence). CDR3 length: 16 residues. The CDR3 DNA reads as TGTGCCAGCAGTTTAGTAGGTCAGGGAGGTGGTCAGCCCCAGCATTTT. It codes for CASSLVGQGGGQPQHF.

V is TRBV4-3 and J is TRBJ2-1, with 10 bases lining up with TRBD2. The CDR3 has 16 amino acids. Looked up from germline, CDR1 is LGHNA and CDR2 is YSLEER. The ends lost 2 bases at V and 8 bases at J; junction bases unmatched: 9. The CDR3 sequence is CASSQLSGGVPHEQFF. CDR3 in DNA: TGCGCCAGCAGCCAACTGAGCGGGGGGGTTCCCCATGAGCAGTTCTTC.

The rearrangement uses TRBV18 and TRBJ2-7; D call uncertain. Germline CDR1 is KGHSH and CDR2 is LQKENI. The CDR3 runs 13 residues. V was pared by 0 bases and J by 3 bases, with 6 bases between. Here the CDR3 reads CASSPPGDYEQYF. The DNA of the CDR3 is TGTGCCAGCTCACCACCTGGCGACTACGAGCAGTACTTC.

The CDR3 is CASSQVGRYVGAFF. CDR3 DNA: TGTGCCAGCAGCCAAGTCGGCCGGTATGTGGGAGCTTTCTTT. This chain uses TRBV3-1 (or the pseudogene TRBV3-2) with TRBJ1-1; D gene ambiguous. Deletions cut 1 base from V and 10 bases from J, with 16 bases between. Germline CDR1 LGHDT, CDR2 YNNKEL (reference sequence). The CDR3 extends over 14 amino acids.

This chain links TRBV5-4 with TRBJ1-2, with D hard to call. Germline CDR1 SGHNT, CDR2 YYREEE (reference sequence). The CDR3 runs 14 residues. The germline V and J ends were trimmed by 4 bases and 4 bases, with 14 bases remaining between them. DNA for the CDR3: TGTGCCAGCAGCCCTGGAGACTCTAGCTATGGCTACACCTTC. Residues: CASSPGDSSYGYTF.

There are a few counts of this clone. The CDR3 DNA is TGTGCCAGCAGCGTAGATTGGTATAGCACCATATATTTT. Its translation is CASSVDWYSTIYF. V usage is TRBV9 and J usage is TRBJ1-3; D is undetermined. Trimming left V 0 bases short and J 9 bases short, with 10 bases between. The V gene's germline CDR1 is SGDLS and CDR2 YYNGEE. This CDR3 region has 13 residues.

This chain uses TRBV19 with TRBJ1-6; 7 bases are a match to TRBD1. There are 14 residues in the CDR3. The V segment lost 4 bases and the J segment 4 bases; nucleotides outside the gene matches: 1. The germline V gene has CDR1 LNHDA and CDR2 SQIVND (reference sequence). CDR3 DNA sequence: TGTGCCAGTAGTAGGGACAGATATAATTCACCCCTCCACTTT. Its translation is CASSRDRYNSPLHF.

The V call is TRBV6-5, the J call TRBJ2-1, with TRBD1 identical over 7 bases. With 7 bases clipped from V and 2 bases from J, the junction kept 8 bases outside the gene matches. CDR3 length: 15 amino acids. In germline, CDR1 is MNHEY, CDR2 SVGAGI. CDR3 sequence: CASKTDRAPYNEQFF. CDR3 bases: TGTGCCAGCAAGACCGACAGGGCCCCCTACAATGAGCAGTTCTTC.

This chain joins TRBV7-6 and TRBJ1-5, with 7 bases identical to TRBD1. Per the germline V gene, CDR1 is SGHVS and CDR2 is FNYEAQ. The CDR3 is made up of 15 amino acids. V lost 1 base to trimming and J lost 6 bases; unmatched junction nucleotides: 6. CDR3 in DNA: TGTGCCAGCAGCTTAGAGGAGGGGGCCGTTCAGCCCCAGCATTTT. Its translation is CASSLEEGAVQPQHF.

The chain uses TRBV27 and TRBJ1-1, with D maybe TRBD1 (5 bases). The germline CDR1 and CDR2 sequences are MNHEY and SMNVEV (reference sequence). The V and J ends lost 8 bases and 5 bases respectively, with 18 bases between them. CDR3 length: 14 residues. CDR3: CASGYSQVGTEAFF. CDR3 coding DNA: TGTGCCAGCGGATACTCACAGGTTGGGACTGAAGCTTTCTTT.

V and J are TRBV5-6 and TRBJ1-5; no reliable D call. V was pared by 1 base and J by 1 base, with 12 bases between. Germline assignment: CDR1 SGHDT and CDR2 YYEEEE. The CDR3 spans 16 residues. The CDR3 is CASSLSREPSNQPQHF. CDR3 coding DNA: TGTGCCAGCAGCTTGTCGAGGGAACCGAGCAATCAGCCCCAGCATTTT.

CDR3 nucleotide sequence: TGTGCCAGCAGCCATGAACGGAGCAATCAGCCCCAGCATTTT. Protein product: CASSHERSNQPQHF. The rearrangement joins TRBV14 to TRBJ1-5, with D unclear. Germline-derived CDR1 and CDR2 are SGHDN and FVKESK. The CDR3 extends over 14 amino acids. V was clipped by 3 bases and J by 1 base, with 7 bases between them.

The V call is TRBV6-5, the J call TRBJ1-3; 8 bases match TRBD1. Germline V gene sequence: CDR1 MNHEY, CDR2 SVGAGI. The ends lost 6 bases at V and 7 bases at J; junction bases unmatched: 5. This CDR3 region has 13 residues. The CDR3 DNA is TGTGCCAGCAGGGACAGGGATCAGAACACCATATATTTT. Amino acids: CASRDRDQNTIYF.

V is TRBV5-1 and J is TRBJ1-1; tentatively, D is TRBD1 (5 bases). The germline V and J ends were trimmed by 4 bases and 0 bases, with 10 bases remaining between them. This CDR3 spans 14 amino acids. Germline assignment: CDR1 SGHRS and CDR2 YFSETQ. The CDR3 bases are TGCGCCAGCAGCCGACAGATTATGAACACTGAAGCTTTCTTT. It is translated as CASSRQIMNTEAFF.

The rearrangement links TRBV19 to TRBJ1-2, with D tentatively TRBD1 (5 bases). Trimming stripped 6 bases from V and 2 bases from J, with 13 bases between. Looked up from germline, CDR1 is LNHDA and CDR2 is SQIVND (reference sequence). CDR3 length: 14 amino acids. CDR3 bases: TGTGCCAGTAGCCCCTCTAGGGGCAACTATGGCTACACCTTC. This sequence encodes CASSPSRGNYGYTF.

About this clone itself: Other DNA sequences of this sample code for an identical CDR3. The V and J genes are TRBV7-3 and TRBJ1-1; D is uncertain. The CDR3 has 14 residues. Trimming removed 2 bases from V and 0 bases from J, with 7 bases in between. Germline V CDR1 and CDR2: SGHTA, FQGTGA. The CDR3 DNA reads as TGTGCCAGCAGCTTATCAGCTATGAACACTGAAGCTTTCTTT. Encoded protein: CASSLSAMNTEAFF.

The J gene is TRBJ2-6, the V gene TRBV18, with TRBD2 matching 13 bases. CDR1 and CDR2 from the germline V gene are KGHSH and LQKENI. The CDR3 consists of 19 residues. The J segment lost 1 base and the V segment lost 3 bases, leaving 6 bases of the junction unmatched. CDR3 nucleotides: TGTGCCAGCTCACCCCGACTAGCGGGGGGCCCTTCTGGGGCCAACGTCCTGACTTTC. Its protein product is CASSPRLAGGPSGANVLTF.

The chain recombines TRBV19 with TRBJ2-3, with no clear D. CDR3 size: 15 residues. Deletions cut 5 bases from V and 4 bases from J, with 16 bases between. Germline lookup yields CDR1 LNHDA and CDR2 SQIVND (reference sequence). DNA of the CDR3: TGTGCCAGTAGTGATCGCAGAATAGCAGCAGATACGCAGTATTTT. Its translation is CASSDRRIAADTQYF.

The chain employs TRBV5-6 and TRBJ1-1; tentatively, D is TRBD1 (5 bases). Looked up from germline, CDR1 is SGHDT and CDR2 is YYEEEE. The CDR3 sequence is 12 residues long. V lost 1 base to trimming and J lost 8 bases, with 9 bases between them. The CDR3 here is CASSLSGWEAFF. CDR3 in DNA: TGTGCCAGCAGCTTGTCAGGGTGGGAAGCTTTCTTT. Full variable domain (missing parts from reference TRBV5-6 and TRBJ1-1): DAGVTQSPTHLIKTRGQQVTLRCSPKSGHDTVSWYQQALGQGPQFIFQYYEEEERQRGNFPDRFSGHQFPNYSSELNVNALLLGDSALYLCASSLSGWEAFFGQGTRLTVV.

This chain links TRBV7-9 with TRBJ1-1; D unresolved. Trimming shortened V by 5 bases and J by 1 base, and 5 bases separated the two germline ends. The germline V gene has CDR1 SEHNR and CDR2 FQNEAQ (reference sequence). The CDR3 is 12 residues long. The DNA of the CDR3 is TGTGCCAGCAGCACCAGGAACACTGAAGCTTTCTTT. It translates to CASSTRNTEAFF.

The V call is TRBV11-2, the J call TRBJ1-6; D uncertain. This CDR3 has 16 residues. Trimming stripped 5 bases from V and 0 bases from J, with 11 bases between. The germline V gene encodes CDR1 SGHAT and CDR2 FQNNGV. The CDR3 DNA follows: TGTGCCAGCAGCGCCTCAGAGAGCTCCTATAATTCACCCCTCCACTTT. It yields the protein CASSASESSYNSPLHF.

The chain joins TRBV11-2 to TRBJ1-6; TRBD1 might be the D (6 bases). Germline lookup yields CDR1 SGHAT and CDR2 FQNNGV. This CDR3 is built from 15 residues. Trimming cost V 4 bases and J 8 bases, with 15 bases left between them. The CDR3 sequence: CASSSRGGPDSPLHF. Written as DNA, the CDR3 is TGTGCCAGCAGCTCCCGCGGGGGGCCGGATTCACCCCTCCACTTT.

V is TRBV7-9 and J is TRBJ2-1, with D hard to call. The V and J ends lost 4 bases and 9 bases respectively, with 19 bases between them. The germline gives CDR1 SEHNR, CDR2 FQNEAQ (reference sequence). The CDR3 loop spans 15 amino acids. In DNA, the CDR3 is TGTGCCAGCAGCTCGAGCTTGCTAGAATCCAGTGAGCAGTTCTTC. The encoded protein is CASSSSLLESSEQFF.

As to this clone: The identical CDR3 is also encoded by other nucleotide sequences in the sample. The V and J genes are TRBV19 and TRBJ2-2, with D unclear. V lost 7 bases and J 0 bases, leaving 6 bases between the germline ends. The CDR3 spans 13 residues. Germline assignment: CDR1 LNHDA and CDR2 SQIVND (reference sequence). For the CDR3, the DNA is TGTGCCAGTACCAGGACGAACACCGGGGAGCTGTTTTTT. It codes for CASTRTNTGELFF.

V gene TRBV19 combines with J gene TRBJ1-3; 7 bases are shared with TRBD1. The CDR3 totals 16 residues. Looked up from germline, CDR1 is LNHDA and CDR2 is SQIVND (reference sequence). Losses at the gene ends were 7 bases for V and 4 bases for J; bases not matched to a gene: 13. The CDR3 DNA reads TGTGCCAGTACGTCGCCCCTTCAGGGGGAAGGAAACACCATATATTTT. Residues: CASTSPLQGEGNTIYF.

The V call is TRBV7-9, the J call TRBJ1-4; 11 bases are a match to TRBD1. The CDR3 is 18 amino acids. V lost 2 bases and J lost 3; bases outside the gene matches: 8. The germline V gene encodes CDR1 SEHNR and CDR2 FQNEAQ (reference sequence). The CDR3 loop reads CASSLRGTGGASNEKLFF. For the CDR3, the DNA is TGTGCCAGCAGCTTACGGGGGACAGGGGGTGCCTCTAATGAAAAACTGTTTTTT.

This clone was found once. The chain has TRBV27 and TRBJ1-6, with 7 bases aligning to TRBD1. The CDR3 loop spans 14 amino acids. With 5 bases clipped from V and 9 bases from J, the junction kept 7 bases outside the gene matches. Germline V gene sequence: CDR1 MNHEY, CDR2 SMNVEV (reference sequence). As DNA, the CDR3 is TGTGCCAGCAGTACCACAGGGGTCGGTTCACCCCTCCACTTT. Translating it yields CASSTTGVGSPLHF.